This is a list of T cell receptor beta chains from one sample in a study of blood T cells in healthy people across ages. Each CDR3 protein is one row after TCRdb ran MiXCR on the 5' RACE reads. Of under 2,000,000 distinct CDR3 sequences in the sample, around 48% were seen once. Source material: blood. Receptor source: a woman in her thirties or forties in good health. The CDR3 runs from the conserved cysteine through the conserved F or W. The order of the fields is CDR3 protein, V gene.

CASRNTITGSPLHF,TRBV2
CASSLTAGDRSSYEQYF,TRBV7-2
CAGSQGPGTSESYGYTF,TRBV4-2
CASSPSGLTPPADTQYF,TRBV3-1
CAISESVGQGFYEQYF,TRBV10-3
CASSWMTPTNTEAFF,TRBV7-2
CASSWTVQPQHF,TRBV2
CSARTGAKDTEAFF,TRBV20-1
CASSLGSDRARQFF,TRBV4-2
CASSQGPQEAQYF,TRBV4-2
CASSGPLAKNIQYF,TRBV9
CASSQGPPGSEQFF,TRBV4-3
CASSSPNTYNEQFF,TRBV12-3/TRBV12-4
CSAREQGLTDTQYF,TRBV20-1
CASSLASGTSGGQATIDEQYF,TRBV12-3/TRBV12-4
CASSQTGWTYEQYF,TRBV21-1
CASSQSISTPAETEAFF,TRBV4-3
CSVHQTGVTQETQYF,TRBV29-1
CSAPGLAGGLTDTQYF,TRBV20-1
CASRVTGNEQFF,TRBV2
CASSPKNEQFF,TRBV18
CASSWGMNTEAFF,TRBV4-3
CASSLWPGGFETQYF,TRBV5-1
CASRSGGDTDTQYF,TRBV11-2
CASSLELRGRSNEQFF,TRBV5-1
CATSREQGANLRSPLHF,TRBV15
CASSEEGAGYTF,TRBV2
CSASGGRVTNEKLFF,TRBV20-1
CASSLNRGYYEQYF,TRBV12-3/TRBV12-4
CASSLALTSGGTNTQYF,TRBV7-2
CASNQPGQGVWGTQYF,TRBV7-2
CSARDGGTGGETQYF,TRBV20-1
CATSSRGSGANVLTF,TRBV15
CSPLPQDNEQFF,TRBV20-1
CASSELGTDEQFF,TRBV25-1
CASSGLTSIDNEQFF,TRBV2
CSASQGSGNTIYF,TRBV20-1
CASSTRTGGTHEQFF,TRBV11-3
CASSEGYRLETQYF,TRBV2
CASSQEDGRAYNEQFF,TRBV4-2
CASSQVWSSGSSYEQYF,TRBV14
CSVPGAGDEQYF,TRBV29-1
CASSSREQDISNQPQHF,TRBV7-2
CASSLSQGADTQYF,TRBV5-1
CSAALGRGRETQYF,TRBV20-1
CSARGGRDRGDNEQFF,TRBV20-1
CASSARRGLAETQYF,TRBV27
CASSQMTGTQETQYF,TRBV14
CSASQGEQYF,TRBV20-1
CASSFRGQGQETQYF,TRBV5-1
CSARGGRGLSYGYTF,TRBV20-1
CATNSGTSGTSEQFF,TRBV10-3
CASMARQGFNSPLHF,TRBV27